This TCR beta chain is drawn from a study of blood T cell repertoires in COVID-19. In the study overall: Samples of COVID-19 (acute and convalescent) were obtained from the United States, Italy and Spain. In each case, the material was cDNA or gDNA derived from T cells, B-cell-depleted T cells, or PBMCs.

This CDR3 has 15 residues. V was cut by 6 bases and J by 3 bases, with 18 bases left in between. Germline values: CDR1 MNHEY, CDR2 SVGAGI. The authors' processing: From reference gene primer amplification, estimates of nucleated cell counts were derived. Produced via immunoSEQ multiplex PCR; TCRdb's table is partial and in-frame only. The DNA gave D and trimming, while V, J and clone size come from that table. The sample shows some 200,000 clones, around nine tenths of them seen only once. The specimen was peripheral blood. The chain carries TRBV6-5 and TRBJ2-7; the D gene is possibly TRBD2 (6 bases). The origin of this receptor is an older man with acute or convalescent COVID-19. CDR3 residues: CASRRDSQSGYEQYF. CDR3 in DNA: TGTGCCAGCAGGCGGGACTCGCAGTCGGGCTACGAGCAGTACTTC.